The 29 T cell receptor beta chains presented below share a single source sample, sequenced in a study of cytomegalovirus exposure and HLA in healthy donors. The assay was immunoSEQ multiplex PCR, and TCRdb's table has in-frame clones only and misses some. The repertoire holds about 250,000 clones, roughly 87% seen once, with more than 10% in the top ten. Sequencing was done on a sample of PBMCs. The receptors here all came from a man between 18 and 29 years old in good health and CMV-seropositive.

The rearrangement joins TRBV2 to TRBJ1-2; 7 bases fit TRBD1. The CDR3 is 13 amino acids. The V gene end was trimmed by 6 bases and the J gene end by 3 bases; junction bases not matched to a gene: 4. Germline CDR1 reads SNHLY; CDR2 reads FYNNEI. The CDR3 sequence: CASSVQGYYGYTF. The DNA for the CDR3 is TGTGCCAGCAGCGTACAGGGGTACTATGGCTACACCTTC.

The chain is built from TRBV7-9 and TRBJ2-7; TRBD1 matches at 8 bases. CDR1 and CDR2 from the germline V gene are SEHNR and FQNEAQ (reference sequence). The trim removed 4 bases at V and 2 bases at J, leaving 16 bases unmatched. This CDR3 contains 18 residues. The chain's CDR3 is CASSSGQGRGVLPYEQYF. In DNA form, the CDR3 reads TGTGCCAGCAGCTCAGGACAGGGACGAGGGGTCCTTCCCTACGAGCAGTACTTC.

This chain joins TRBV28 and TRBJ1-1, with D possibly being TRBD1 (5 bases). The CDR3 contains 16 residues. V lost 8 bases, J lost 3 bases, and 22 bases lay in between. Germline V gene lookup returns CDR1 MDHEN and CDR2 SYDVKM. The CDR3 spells CASPSGDPGGDTEAFF. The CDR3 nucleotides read TGTGCCAGCCCCTCTGGGGACCCGGGCGGAGACACTGAAGCTTTCTTT.

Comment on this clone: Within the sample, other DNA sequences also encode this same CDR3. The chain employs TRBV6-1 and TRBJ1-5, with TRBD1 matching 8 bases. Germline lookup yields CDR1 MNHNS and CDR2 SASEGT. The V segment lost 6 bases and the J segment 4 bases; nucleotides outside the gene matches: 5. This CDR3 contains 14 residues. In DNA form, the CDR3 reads TGTGCCAGCAGCCCAGACAGGGGAAATCAGCCCCAGCATTTT. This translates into CASSPDRGNQPQHF.

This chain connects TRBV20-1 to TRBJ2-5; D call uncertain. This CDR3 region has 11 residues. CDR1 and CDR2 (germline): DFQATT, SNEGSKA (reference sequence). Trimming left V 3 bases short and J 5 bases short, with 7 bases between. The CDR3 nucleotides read TGCAGTGCTAGGACTTGGGAGACCCAGTACTTC. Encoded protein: CSARTWETQYF.

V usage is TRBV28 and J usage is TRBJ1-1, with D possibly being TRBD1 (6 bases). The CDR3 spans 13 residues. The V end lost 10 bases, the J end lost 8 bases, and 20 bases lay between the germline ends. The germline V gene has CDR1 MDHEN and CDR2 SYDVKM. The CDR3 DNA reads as TGTGCCACCCACTCGGGGGCACAAGGGGAAGCTTTCTTT. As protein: CATHSGAQGEAFF.

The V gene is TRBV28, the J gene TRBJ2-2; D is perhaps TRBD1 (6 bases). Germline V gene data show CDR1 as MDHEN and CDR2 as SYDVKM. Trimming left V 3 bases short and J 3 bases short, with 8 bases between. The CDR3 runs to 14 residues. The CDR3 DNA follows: TGTGCCAGCAGTTTGCCAGGGGACACCGGGGAGCTGTTTTTT. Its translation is CASSLPGDTGELFF.

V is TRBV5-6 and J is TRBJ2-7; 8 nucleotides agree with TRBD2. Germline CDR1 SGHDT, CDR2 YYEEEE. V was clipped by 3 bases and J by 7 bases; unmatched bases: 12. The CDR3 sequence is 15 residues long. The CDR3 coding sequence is TGTGCCAGCAGCTCCGGGACTAGGGAACTACGGGAGCAGTACTTC. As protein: CASSSGTRELREQYF.

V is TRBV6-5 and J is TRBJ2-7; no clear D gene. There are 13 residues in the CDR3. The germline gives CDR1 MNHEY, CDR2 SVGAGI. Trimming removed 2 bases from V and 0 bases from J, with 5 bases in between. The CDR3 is CASSYDGSYEQYF. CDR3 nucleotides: TGTGCCAGCAGTTACGACGGCTCCTACGAGCAGTACTTC.

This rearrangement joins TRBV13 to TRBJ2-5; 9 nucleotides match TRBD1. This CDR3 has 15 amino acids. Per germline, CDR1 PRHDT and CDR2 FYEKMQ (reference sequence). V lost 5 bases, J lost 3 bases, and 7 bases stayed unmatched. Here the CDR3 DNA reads TGTGCCAGCAGCCCCGGACAGGGGCGGGAAGAGACCCAGTACTTC. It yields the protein CASSPGQGREETQYF.

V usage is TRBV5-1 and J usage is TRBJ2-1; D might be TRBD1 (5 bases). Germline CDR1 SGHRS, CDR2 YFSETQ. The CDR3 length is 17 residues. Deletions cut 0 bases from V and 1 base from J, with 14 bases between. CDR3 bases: TGCGCCAGCAGCTTGGGGCAGGGCGGTTTGTCCTACAATGAGCAGTTCTTC. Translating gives CASSLGQGGLSYNEQFF.

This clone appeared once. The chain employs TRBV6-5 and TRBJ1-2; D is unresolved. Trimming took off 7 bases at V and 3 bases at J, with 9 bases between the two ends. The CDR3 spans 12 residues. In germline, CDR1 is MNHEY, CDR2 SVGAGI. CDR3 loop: CASTDGYYGYTF. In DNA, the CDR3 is TGTGCCAGCACCGACGGGTACTATGGCTACACCTTC.

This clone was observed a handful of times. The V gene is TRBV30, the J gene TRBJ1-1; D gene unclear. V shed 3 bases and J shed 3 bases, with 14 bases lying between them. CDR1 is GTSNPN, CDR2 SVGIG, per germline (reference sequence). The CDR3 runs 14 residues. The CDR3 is CAWSSPSGYTEAFF. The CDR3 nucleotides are TGTGCCTGGAGCTCGCCGTCGGGGTACACTGAAGCTTTCTTT. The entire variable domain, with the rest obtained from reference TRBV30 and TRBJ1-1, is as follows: SQTIHQWPATLVQPVGSPLSLECTVEGTSNPNLYWYRQAAGRGLQLLFYSVGIGQISSEVPQNLSASRPQDRQFILSSKKLLLSDSGFYLCAWSSPSGYTEAFFGQGTRLTVV.

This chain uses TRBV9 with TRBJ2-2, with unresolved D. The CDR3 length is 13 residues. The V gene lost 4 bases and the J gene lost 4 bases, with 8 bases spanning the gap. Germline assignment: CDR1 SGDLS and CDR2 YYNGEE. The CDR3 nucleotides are TGTGCCAGCAGCTGGATCGGCACCGGGGAGCTGTTTTTT. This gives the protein CASSWIGTGELFF.

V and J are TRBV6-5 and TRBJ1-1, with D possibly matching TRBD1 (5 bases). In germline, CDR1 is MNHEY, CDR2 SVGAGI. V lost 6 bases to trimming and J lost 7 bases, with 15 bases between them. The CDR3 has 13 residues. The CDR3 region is CASSTGGPREAFF. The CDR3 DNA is TGTGCCAGCAGCACTGGGGGACCTCGTGAAGCTTTCTTT.

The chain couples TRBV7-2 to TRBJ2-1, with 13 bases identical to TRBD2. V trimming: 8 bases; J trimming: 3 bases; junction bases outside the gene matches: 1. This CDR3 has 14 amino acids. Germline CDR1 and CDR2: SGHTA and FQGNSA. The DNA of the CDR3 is TGTGCCAGCGGACTAGCGGGAGTCTACAATGAGCAGTTCTTC. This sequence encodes CASGLAGVYNEQFF.

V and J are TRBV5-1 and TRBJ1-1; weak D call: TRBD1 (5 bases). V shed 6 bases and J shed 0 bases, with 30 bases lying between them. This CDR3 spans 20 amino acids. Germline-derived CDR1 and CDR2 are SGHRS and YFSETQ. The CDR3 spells CASTNPKTSGFKGVNTEAFF. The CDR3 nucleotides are TGCGCCAGCACCAACCCAAAAACCTCAGGGTTCAAAGGGGTGAACACTGAAGCTTTCTTT.

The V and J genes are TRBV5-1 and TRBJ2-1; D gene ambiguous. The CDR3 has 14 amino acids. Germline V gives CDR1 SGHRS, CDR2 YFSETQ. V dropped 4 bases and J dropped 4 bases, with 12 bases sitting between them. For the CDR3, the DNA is TGCGCCAGCAGCCCTGGAAGCGAATACAATGAGCAGTTCTTC. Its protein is CASSPGSEYNEQFF. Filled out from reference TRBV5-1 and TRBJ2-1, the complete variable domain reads KAGVTQTPRYLIKTRGQQVTLSCSPISGHRSVSWYQQTPGQGLQFLFEYFSETQRNKGNFPGRFSGRQFSNSRSEMNVSTLELGDSALYLCASSPGSEYNEQFFGPGTRLTVL.

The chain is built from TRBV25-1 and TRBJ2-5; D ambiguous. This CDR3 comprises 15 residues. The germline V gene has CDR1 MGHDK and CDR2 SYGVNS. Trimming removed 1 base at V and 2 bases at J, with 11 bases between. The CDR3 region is CASSEWVSDQETQYF. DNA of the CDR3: TGTGCCAGCAGTGAATGGGTGTCAGATCAAGAGACCCAGTACTTC.

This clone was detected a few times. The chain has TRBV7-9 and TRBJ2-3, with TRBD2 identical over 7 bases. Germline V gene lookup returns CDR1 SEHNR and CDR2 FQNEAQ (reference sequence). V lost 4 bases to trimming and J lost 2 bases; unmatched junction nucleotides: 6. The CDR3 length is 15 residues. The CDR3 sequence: CASSWRDYPTDTQYF. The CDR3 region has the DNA TGTGCCAGCAGCTGGCGGGACTACCCCACAGATACGCAGTATTTT.

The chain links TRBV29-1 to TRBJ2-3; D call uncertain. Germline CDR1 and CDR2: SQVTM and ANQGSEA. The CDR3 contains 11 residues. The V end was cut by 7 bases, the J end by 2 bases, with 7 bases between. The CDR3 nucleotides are TGCAGCGGAGGACCCACAGATACGCAGTATTTT. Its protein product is CSGGPTDTQYF.

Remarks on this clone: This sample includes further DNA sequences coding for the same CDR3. The CDR3 reads CASSYPGTYGYTF. The DNA for the CDR3 is TGTGCCAGCAGTTACCCAGGGACCTACGGCTACACCTTC. The V gene is TRBV6-5, the J gene TRBJ1-2; TRBD1 is a possible D gene (5 bases). The CDR3 runs 13 residues. Germline assignment: CDR1 MNHEY and CDR2 SVGAGI. V lost 2 bases, J lost 8 bases, and 12 bases lay in between.

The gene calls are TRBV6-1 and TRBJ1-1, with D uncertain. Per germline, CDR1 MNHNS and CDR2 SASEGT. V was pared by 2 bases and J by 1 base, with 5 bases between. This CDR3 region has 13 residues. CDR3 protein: CASSELGNTEAFF. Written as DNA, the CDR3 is TGTGCCAGCAGTGAATTGGGGAACACTGAAGCTTTCTTT.

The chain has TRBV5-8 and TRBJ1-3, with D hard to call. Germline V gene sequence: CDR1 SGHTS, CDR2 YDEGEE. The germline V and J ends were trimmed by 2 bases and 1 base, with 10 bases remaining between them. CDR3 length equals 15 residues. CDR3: CASSFGLTSGNTIYF. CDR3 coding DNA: TGTGCCAGCAGCTTTGGCCTCACATCTGGAAACACCATATATTTT.

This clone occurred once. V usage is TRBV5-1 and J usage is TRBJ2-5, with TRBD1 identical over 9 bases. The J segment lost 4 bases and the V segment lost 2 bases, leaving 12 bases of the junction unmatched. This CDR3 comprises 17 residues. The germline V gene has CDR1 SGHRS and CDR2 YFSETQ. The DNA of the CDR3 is TGCGCCAGCAGCTTCCACAGGGGGCGCATTTGGATAGAGACCCAGTACTTC. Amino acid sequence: CASSFHRGRIWIETQYF.

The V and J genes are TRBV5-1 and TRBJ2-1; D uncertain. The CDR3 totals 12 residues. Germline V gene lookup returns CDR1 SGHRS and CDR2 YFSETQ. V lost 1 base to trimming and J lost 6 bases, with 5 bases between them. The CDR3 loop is CASSLILNEQFF. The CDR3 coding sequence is TGCGCCAGCAGCTTGATCCTCAATGAGCAGTTCTTC.

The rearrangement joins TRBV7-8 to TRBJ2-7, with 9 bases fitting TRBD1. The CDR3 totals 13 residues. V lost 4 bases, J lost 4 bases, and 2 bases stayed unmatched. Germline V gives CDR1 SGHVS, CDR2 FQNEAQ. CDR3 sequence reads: CASSSDRGYEQYF. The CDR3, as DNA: TGTGCCAGCAGCTCCGACAGGGGGTACGAGCAGTACTTC. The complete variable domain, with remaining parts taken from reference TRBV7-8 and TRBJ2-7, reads GAGVSQSPRYKVAKRGQDVALRCDPISGHVSLFWYQQALGQGPEFLTYFQNEAQLDKSGLPSDRFFAERPEGSVSTLKIQRTQQEDSAVYLCASSSDRGYEQYFGPGTRLTVT.

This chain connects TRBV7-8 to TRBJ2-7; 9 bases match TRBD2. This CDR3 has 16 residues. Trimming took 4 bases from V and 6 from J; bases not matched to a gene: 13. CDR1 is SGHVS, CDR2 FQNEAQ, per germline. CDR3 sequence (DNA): TGTGCCAGCAGCTCGTCCTGGGCGGGAGGGCCCTCCGAGCAGTACTTC. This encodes CASSSSWAGGPSEQYF.

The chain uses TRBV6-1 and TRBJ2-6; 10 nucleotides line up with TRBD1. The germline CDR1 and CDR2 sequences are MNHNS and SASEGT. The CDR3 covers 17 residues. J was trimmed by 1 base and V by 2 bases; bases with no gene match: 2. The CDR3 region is CASSEWTGGSGANVLTF. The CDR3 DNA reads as TGTGCCAGCAGTGAATGGACAGGGGGATCTGGGGCCAACGTCCTGACTTTC.